Here is one TCR beta chain with its context. Its cognate antigen is unknown. The sample belongs to a study of PD-1 blockade in classical Hodgkin lymphoma. General study findings and limits: Those achieving complete response showed baseline diversity like newly diagnosed patients. The study found that TCR diversity rose significantly by C4D1 in CD4+ but not CD8+ cells.

Trimming at V came to 6 bases and at J to 6 bases, leaving 13 bases not matched to a gene. This CDR3 region has 15 residues. The germline V gene has CDR1 MNHEY and CDR2 SVGAGI. Some clones are missing from TCRdb's copy, which holds only in-frame ones; the method was immunoSEQ multiplex PCR. This table has more than 90,000 clones, around 89% appearing once. With no exception, relapse followed autologous stem cell transplantation in all patients, and brentuximab vedotin exposure varied. The chain uses TRBV6-5 and TRBJ2-7; 8 bases fit TRBD2. The clonotype comes from a human donor with classical Hodgkin lymphoma. The sequences come from peripheral blood mononuclear cells (PBMCs), collected before the second cycle of nivolumab. CDR3: CASRRPGGAFGEQYF. CDR3 nucleotides: TGTGCCAGCAGGAGGCCCGGGGGGGCCTTCGGCGAGCAGTACTTC.